The clone carrying this TCR beta chain was seen a handful of times. Its specificity is not known. After removal of 1 base from V and 5 bases from J, the junction contained 12 bases not matched to a gene. Looked up from germline, CDR1 is SGHVT and CDR2 is SQSDAQ. The CDR3 extends over 18 amino acids. This sample stems from a study of shared clonotypes between healthy human individuals. The study, taken as a whole, reports: On the whole, naive subsets had larger estimated richness than memory subsets had. Four donors had 4% to 5% of their naive CD4 clonotypes in common.

Only in-frame clones appear in the TCRdb table, and some are missing; sequencing was by immunoSEQ multiplex PCR. The sample includes 550,000 to 850,000 clones, 55% to 75% of them seen just once. The chain employs TRBV7-4 and TRBJ2-1, with 9 bases aligning to TRBD2. The sequenced material came from memory CD4+ T cells sorted from blood. The subset here: CD45RA-negative fraction. The sequence derives from a woman aged 25 to 45 in good health. This chain's CDR3 is CASSLGPLGLAKDNEQFF. CDR3 coding DNA: TGTGCCAGCAGCTTAGGACCTTTGGGACTAGCCAAAGACAATGAGCAGTTCTTC.